Listed below are T cell receptor beta chains from one sample, sequenced in a study of CD8 T cells in Susac syndrome. In TCRdb, the immunoSEQ multiplex PCR reads were re-called with MiXCR into one record per CDR3 protein. The sample contains roughly 120,000 distinct CDR3 sequences, around 97% of which appear only once. Input material: CD4+ T cells from PBMCs. The receptors derive from a human donor in good health. Both conserved end residues are part of each CDR3. The D gene is left open where the match is weak. The size of a clone is reported for some rows only, either as once, few or many, or as a class for expanded clones.

abundance: NA; v_gene: TRBV5-1; d_gene: NA; j_gene: TRBJ2-3; len: 15; CDR3nt: TGCGCCAGCAGGATAGTCGGGGGCCGGACAGATACGCAGTATTTT; CDR3aa: CASRIVGGRTDTQYF
abundance: NA; v_gene: TRBV28; d_gene: TRBD1; j_gene: TRBJ2-7; len: 16; CDR3nt: TGTGCCAGCAGTTCCCCCCCGGGACAGGGGGCCAACGAGCAGTACTTC; CDR3aa: CASSSPPGQGANEQYF
abundance: NA; v_gene: TRBV4-3; d_gene: TRBD2; j_gene: TRBJ2-4; len: 20; CDR3nt: TGCGCCAGCAGCCAAGATCTTTCTAGCGGGAGAGTAGTTGCCAAAAACATTCAGTACTTC; CDR3aa: CASSQDLSSGRVVAKNIQYF
abundance: NA; v_gene: TRBV18; d_gene: NA; j_gene: TRBJ2-2; len: 15; CDR3nt: TGTGCCAGCTCACCGAGTCAGGGTAACACCGGGGAGCTGTTTTTT; CDR3aa: CASSPSQGNTGELFF
abundance: once; v_gene: TRBV28; d_gene: TRBD1; j_gene: TRBJ1-1; len: 14; CDR3nt: TGTGCCAGCAGTTTACCGGGACAGGGTTTTAAAGCTTTCTTT; CDR3aa: CASSLPGQGFKAFF
abundance: NA; v_gene: TRBV7-2; d_gene: TRBD1; j_gene: TRBJ2-5; len: 16; CDR3nt: TGTGCCAGCAGCCCCCGACAGGGGGTGATAGGAGAGACCCAGTACTTC; CDR3aa: CASSPRQGVIGETQYF
abundance: NA; v_gene: TRBV20-1; d_gene: TRBD2; j_gene: TRBJ2-5; len: 16; CDR3nt: TGCAGTGCCGTCCGGGGGGCGGGAGGGCCTGCAGAGACCCAGTACTTC; CDR3aa: CSAVRGAGGPAETQYF
abundance: once; v_gene: TRBV5-5; d_gene: NA; j_gene: TRBJ2-3; len: 14; CDR3nt: TGTGCCAGCAGCTGGCGGACTTTCACAGATACGCAGTATTTT; CDR3aa: CASSWRTFTDTQYF
abundance: NA; v_gene: TRBV20-1; d_gene: TRBD1; j_gene: TRBJ1-3; len: 16; CDR3nt: TGCAGTGCGACGGGACAGGGGGAAATCTCTGGAAACACCATATATTTT; CDR3aa: CSATGQGEISGNTIYF
abundance: NA; v_gene: TRBV7-9; d_gene: NA; j_gene: TRBJ2-1; len: 16; CDR3nt: TGTGCCAGCAGCTTAGCGCAGGGCCCGATGTACAATGAGCAGTTCTTC; CDR3aa: CASSLAQGPMYNEQFF
abundance: NA; v_gene: TRBV7-7; d_gene: NA; j_gene: TRBJ2-1; len: 15; CDR3nt: TGTGCTAGCAGCCCCGCGGCGGGGGCTTACAATGAGCAGTTCTTC; CDR3aa: CASSPAAGAYNEQFF
abundance: NA; v_gene: TRBV29-1; d_gene: NA; j_gene: TRBJ1-4; len: 12; CDR3nt: TGCAGCGTCGGCATTGACTCTCAAAAACTGTTTTTT; CDR3aa: CSVGIDSQKLFF
abundance: NA; v_gene: TRBV20-1; d_gene: TRBD1; j_gene: TRBJ1-2; len: 16; CDR3nt: TGCAGTGCTAGAGTCCGGACAGGGGGCCTGGACTATGGCTACACCTTC; CDR3aa: CSARVRTGGLDYGYTF
abundance: once; v_gene: TRBV5-1; d_gene: NA; j_gene: TRBJ2-7; len: 12; CDR3nt: TGCGCCAGCAGCTTGGGGCCGGACGAGCAGTACTTC; CDR3aa: CASSLGPDEQYF
abundance: NA; v_gene: TRBV3-1; d_gene: TRBD1; j_gene: TRBJ1-4; len: 16; CDR3nt: TGTGCCAGCAGCCAGGTACCGGGACAGGGGCGTGAAAAACTGTTTTTT; CDR3aa: CASSQVPGQGREKLFF
abundance: NA; v_gene: TRBV3-1; d_gene: TRBD1; j_gene: TRBJ1-4; len: 15; CDR3nt: TGTGCCAGCAGCCAACGGGACAGGGATCGTGAAAAACTGTTTTTT; CDR3aa: CASSQRDRDREKLFF
abundance: NA; v_gene: TRBV7-2; d_gene: NA; j_gene: TRBJ2-2; len: 16; CDR3nt: TGTGCCAGCAGCGGCAGACTAGTTGTGAACACCGGGGAGCTGTTTTTT; CDR3aa: CASSGRLVVNTGELFF